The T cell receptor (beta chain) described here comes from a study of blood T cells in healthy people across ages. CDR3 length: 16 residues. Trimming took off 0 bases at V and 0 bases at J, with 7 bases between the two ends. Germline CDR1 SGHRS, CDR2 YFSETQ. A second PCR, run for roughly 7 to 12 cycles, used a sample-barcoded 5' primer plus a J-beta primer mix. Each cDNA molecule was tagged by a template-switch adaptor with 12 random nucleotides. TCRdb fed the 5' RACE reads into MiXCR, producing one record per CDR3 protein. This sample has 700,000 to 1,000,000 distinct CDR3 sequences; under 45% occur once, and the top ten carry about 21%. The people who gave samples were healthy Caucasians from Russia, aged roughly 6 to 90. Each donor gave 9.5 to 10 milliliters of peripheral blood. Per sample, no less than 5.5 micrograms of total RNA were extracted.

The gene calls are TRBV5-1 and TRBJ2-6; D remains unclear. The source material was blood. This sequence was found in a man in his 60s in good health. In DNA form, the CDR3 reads TGCGCCAGCAGCTTGGCGGTGGTCTCTGGGGCCAACGTCCTGACTTTC. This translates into CASSLAVVSGANVLTF.